A single T cell receptor (beta chain) is shown here with its context. What it binds is not known. TCRdb's table, derived via immunoSEQ multiplex PCR, lists solely in-frame clones and lacks some. The table records 90,000 to 120,000 clones, roughly 91% of them present only once. The sample is drawn from a study of T cell responses to AZD1222 COVID-19 vaccine. In the study overall: Pooling was applied to second doses at about 4 or about 12 weeks. Study results and caveats: White British people made up most donors, females outnumbered males, and clonal diversity was possibly underestimated. The study reported that nearly half of spike-specific TCRs target unmutated variant regions.

In germline, CDR1 is SGHAT, CDR2 FQDESV (reference sequence). Trimming at V came to 5 bases and at J to 2 bases, leaving 11 bases not matched to a gene. The CDR3 is made up of 16 amino acids. The TCR comes from an adult in good health. The gene calls are TRBV11-1 and TRBJ1-1; 7 nucleotides line up with TRBD1. Specimen: peripheral blood, collected on day 0 of AZD1222 vaccination. The CDR3 here is CASSPLQTGKNTEAFF. The DNA of the CDR3 is TGTGCCAGCAGCCCGCTACAGACAGGGAAAAACACTGAAGCTTTCTTT.